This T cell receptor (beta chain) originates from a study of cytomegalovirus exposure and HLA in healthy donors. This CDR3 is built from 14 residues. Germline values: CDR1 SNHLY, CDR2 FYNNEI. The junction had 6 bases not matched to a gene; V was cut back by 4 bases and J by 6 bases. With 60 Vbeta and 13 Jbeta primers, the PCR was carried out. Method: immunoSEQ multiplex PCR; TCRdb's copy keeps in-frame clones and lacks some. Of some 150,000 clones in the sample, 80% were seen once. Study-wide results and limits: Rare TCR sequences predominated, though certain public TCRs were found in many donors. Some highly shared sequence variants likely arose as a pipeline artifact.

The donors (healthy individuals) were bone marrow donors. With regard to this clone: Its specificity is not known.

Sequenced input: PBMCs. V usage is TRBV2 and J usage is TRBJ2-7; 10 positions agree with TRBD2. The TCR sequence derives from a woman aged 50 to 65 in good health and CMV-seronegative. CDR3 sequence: CASSALAGLGEQYF. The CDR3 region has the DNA TGTGCCAGCAGTGCACTAGCGGGGTTGGGCGAGCAGTACTTC. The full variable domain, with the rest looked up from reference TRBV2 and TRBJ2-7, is EPEVTQTPSHQVTQMGQEVILRCVPISNHLYFYWYRQILGQKVEFLVSFYNNEISEKSEIFDDQFSVERPDGSNFTLKIRSTKLEDSAMYFCASSALAGLGEQYFGPGTRLTVT.